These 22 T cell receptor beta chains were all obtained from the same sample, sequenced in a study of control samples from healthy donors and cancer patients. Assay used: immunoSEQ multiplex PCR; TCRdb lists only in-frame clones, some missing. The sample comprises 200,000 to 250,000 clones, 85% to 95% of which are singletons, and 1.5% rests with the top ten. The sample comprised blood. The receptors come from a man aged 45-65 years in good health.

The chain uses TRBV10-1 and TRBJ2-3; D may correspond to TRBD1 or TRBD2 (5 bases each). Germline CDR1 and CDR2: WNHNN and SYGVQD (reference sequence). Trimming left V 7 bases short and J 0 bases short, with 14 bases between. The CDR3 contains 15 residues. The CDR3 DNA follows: TGCGCCAGCATCTCCCCCGGGGCTAGCACAGATACGCAGTATTTT. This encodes CASISPGASTDTQYF.

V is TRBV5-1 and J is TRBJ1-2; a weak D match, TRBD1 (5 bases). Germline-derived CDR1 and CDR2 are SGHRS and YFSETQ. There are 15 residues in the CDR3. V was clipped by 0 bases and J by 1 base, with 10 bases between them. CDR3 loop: CASSLGQYLNYGYTF. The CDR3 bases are TGCGCCAGCAGCTTGGGACAGTACCTTAACTATGGCTACACCTTC.

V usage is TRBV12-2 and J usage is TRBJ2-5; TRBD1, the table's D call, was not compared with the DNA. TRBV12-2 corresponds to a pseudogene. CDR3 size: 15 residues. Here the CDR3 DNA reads TGTGCAAGTCGCCCCCGGACAGGGGGCGTAGAGACCCAGTACTTC. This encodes CASRPRTGGVETQYF.

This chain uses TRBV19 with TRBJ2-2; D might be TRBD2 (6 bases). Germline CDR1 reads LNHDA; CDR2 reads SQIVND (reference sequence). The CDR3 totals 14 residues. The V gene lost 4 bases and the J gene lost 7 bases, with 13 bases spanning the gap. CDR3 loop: CASSTRLVNGELFF. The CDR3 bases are TGTGCCAGTAGTACTCGACTAGTTAACGGGGAGCTGTTTTTT.

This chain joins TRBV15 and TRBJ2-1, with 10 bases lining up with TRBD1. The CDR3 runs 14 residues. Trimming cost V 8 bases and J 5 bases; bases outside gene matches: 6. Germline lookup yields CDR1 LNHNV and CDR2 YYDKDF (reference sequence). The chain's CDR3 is CATRGQGWNNEQFF. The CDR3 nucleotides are TGTGCCACCCGGGGACAGGGGTGGAACAATGAGCAGTTCTTC.

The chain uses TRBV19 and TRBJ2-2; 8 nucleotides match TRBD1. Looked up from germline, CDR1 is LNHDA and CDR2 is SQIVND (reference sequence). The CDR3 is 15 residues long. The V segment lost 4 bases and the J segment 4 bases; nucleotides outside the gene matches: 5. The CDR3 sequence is CASSSIGTGTGELFF. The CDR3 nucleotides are TGTGCCAGTAGTAGCATCGGGACAGGCACCGGGGAGCTGTTTTTT.

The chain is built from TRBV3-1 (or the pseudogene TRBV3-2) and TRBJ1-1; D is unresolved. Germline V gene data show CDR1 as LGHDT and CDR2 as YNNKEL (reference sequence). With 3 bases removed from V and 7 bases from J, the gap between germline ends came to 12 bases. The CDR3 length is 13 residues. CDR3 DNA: TGTGCCAGCAGCCAGGGCCAGCTCGTTGAAGCTTTCTTT. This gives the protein CASSQGQLVEAFF.

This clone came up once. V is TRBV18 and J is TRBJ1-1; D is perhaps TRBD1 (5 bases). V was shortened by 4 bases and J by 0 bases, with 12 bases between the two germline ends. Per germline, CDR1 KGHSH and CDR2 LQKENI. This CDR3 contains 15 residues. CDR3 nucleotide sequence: TGTGCCAGCTCACAGGGTGGGACGATGAACACTGAAGCTTTCTTT. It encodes CASSQGGTMNTEAFF.

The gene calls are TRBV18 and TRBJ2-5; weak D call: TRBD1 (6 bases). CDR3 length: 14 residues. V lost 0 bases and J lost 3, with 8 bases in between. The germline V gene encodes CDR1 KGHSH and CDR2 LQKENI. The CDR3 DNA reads TGTGCCAGCTCACCACCGACAGGTGAAGAGACCCAGTACTTC. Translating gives CASSPPTGEETQYF.

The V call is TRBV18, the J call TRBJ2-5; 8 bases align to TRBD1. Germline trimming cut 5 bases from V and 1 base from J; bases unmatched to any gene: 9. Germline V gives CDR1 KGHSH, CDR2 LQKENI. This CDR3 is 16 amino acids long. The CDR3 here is CASSSGDRGVQETQYF. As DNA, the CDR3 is TGTGCCAGCTCATCCGGAGACAGGGGAGTCCAAGAGACCCAGTACTTC. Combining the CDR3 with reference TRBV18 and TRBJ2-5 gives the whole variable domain NAGVMQNPRHLVRRRGQEARLRCSPMKGHSHVYWYRQLPEEGLKFMVYLQKENIIDESGMPKERFSAEFPKEGPSILRIQQVVRGDSAAYFCASSSGDRGVQETQYFGPGTRLLVL.

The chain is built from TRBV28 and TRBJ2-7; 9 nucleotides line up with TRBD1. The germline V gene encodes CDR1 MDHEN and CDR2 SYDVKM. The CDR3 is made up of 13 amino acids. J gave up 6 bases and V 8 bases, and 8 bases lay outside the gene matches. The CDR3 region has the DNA TGTGCCAGCCGGACAGGGGATAGGGGCGAGCAGTACTTC. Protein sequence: CASRTGDRGEQYF.

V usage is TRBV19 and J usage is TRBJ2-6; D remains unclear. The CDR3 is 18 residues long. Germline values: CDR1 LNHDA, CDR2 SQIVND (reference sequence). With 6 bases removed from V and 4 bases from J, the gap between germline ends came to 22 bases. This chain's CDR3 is CASRNNGVGSLGANVLTF. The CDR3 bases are TGTGCCAGTAGAAATAATGGGGTAGGGTCGCTGGGGGCCAACGTCCTGACTTTC.

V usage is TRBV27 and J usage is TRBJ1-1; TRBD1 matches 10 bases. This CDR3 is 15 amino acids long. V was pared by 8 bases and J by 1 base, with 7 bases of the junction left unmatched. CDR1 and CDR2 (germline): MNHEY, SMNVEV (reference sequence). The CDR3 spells CASYGQGGPNTEAFF. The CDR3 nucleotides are TGTGCCAGCTACGGACAGGGGGGCCCGAACACTGAAGCTTTCTTT.

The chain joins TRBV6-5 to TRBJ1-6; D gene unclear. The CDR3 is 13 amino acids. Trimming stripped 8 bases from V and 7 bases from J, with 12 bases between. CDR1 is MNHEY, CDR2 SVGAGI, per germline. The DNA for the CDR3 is TGTGCCAGCGAGACCGCCACGAATTCACCCCTCCACTTT. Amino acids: CASETATNSPLHF.

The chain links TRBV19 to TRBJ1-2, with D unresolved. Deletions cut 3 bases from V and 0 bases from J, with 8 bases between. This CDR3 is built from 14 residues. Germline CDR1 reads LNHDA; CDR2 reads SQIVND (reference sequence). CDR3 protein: CASSMRPTNYGYTF. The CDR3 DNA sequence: TGTGCCAGTAGTATGCGGCCGACTAACTATGGCTACACCTTC.

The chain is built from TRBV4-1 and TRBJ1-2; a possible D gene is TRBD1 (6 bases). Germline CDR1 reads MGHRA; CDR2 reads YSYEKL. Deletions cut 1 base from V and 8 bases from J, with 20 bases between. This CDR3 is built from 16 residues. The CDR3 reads CASSQGVPTGLGGYTF. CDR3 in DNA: TGCGCCAGCAGCCAAGGGGTCCCTACAGGGCTGGGCGGCTACACCTTC.

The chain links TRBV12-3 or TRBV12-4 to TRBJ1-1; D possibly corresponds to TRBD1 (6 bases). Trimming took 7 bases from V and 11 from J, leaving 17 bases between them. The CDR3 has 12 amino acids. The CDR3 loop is CASTKGGVEAFF. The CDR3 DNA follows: TGTGCCAGCACAAAGGGGGGGGTTGAGGCTTTCTTT.

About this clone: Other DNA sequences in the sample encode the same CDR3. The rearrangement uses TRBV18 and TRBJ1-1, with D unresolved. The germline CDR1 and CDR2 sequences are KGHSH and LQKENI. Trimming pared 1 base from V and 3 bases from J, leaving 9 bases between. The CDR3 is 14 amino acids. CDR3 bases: TGTGCCAGCTCACCACAGGGTGGGGACACTGAAGCTTTCTTT. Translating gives CASSPQGGDTEAFF. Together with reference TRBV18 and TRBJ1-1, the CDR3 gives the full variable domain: NAGVMQNPRHLVRRRGQEARLRCSPMKGHSHVYWYRQLPEEGLKFMVYLQKENIIDESGMPKERFSAEFPKEGPSILRIQQVVRGDSAAYFCASSPQGGDTEAFFGQGTRLTVV.

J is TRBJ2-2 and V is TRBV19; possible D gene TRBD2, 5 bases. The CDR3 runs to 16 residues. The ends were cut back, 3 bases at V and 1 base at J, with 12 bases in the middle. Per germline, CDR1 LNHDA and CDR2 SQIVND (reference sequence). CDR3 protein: CASSILIAGNTGELFF. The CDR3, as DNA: TGTGCCAGTAGTATCCTTATCGCGGGGAACACCGGGGAGCTGTTTTTT.

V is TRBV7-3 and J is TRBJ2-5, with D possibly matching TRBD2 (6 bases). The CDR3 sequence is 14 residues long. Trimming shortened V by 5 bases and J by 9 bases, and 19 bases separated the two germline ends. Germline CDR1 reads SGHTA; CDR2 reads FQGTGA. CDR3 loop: CASSTGTSPLAQYF. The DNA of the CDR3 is TGTGCCAGCAGCACGGGGACTTCCCCCTTAGCCCAGTACTTC.

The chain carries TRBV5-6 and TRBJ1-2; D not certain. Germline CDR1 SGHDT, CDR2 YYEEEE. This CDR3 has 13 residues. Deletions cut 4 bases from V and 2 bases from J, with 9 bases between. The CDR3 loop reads CASSPGLNYGYTF. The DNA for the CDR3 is TGTGCCAGCAGCCCCGGGCTCAACTATGGCTACACCTTC.

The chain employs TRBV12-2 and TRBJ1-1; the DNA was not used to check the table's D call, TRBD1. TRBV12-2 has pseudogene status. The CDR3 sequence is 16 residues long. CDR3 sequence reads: CASRSPTTGMNTEAFF. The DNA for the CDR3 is TGTGCAAGTCGCTCACCCACGACAGGCATGAACACTGAAGCTTTCTTT.